The clone carrying this T cell receptor (beta chain) was observed many times. This specimen comes from a study of T-cell memory formation after mild COVID-19. TCRdb reprocessed the 5' RACE reads via MiXCR and lists one record per CDR3 protein. The profile shows around 310,000 distinct CDR3 sequences, around a sixth of them singletons. The CDR3 extends over 16 amino acids. Germline trimming cut 8 bases from V and 6 bases from J; bases unmatched to any gene: 15. Looked up from germline, CDR1 is SGHTA and CDR2 is FQGNSA. This chain uses TRBV7-2 with TRBJ2-1; 8 nucleotides agree with TRBD1. Sequenced input: PBMCs or a T cell subset sorted from them (not recorded which). This clonotype originated in a man aged 18 to 35 who had mild COVID-19 (a few samples of this study predate the infection). Cell type and time point are not known. CDR3 DNA: TGTGCCAGCCGATTAGAGGGGCAGGGGGCCCTCAATGAGCAGTTCTTC. It codes for CASRLEGQGALNEQFF.